This T cell receptor beta chain is drawn from a study of PD-1 blockade in classical Hodgkin lymphoma. Study results and caveats: Complete responders showed a baseline diversity that resembled the diversity of newly diagnosed patients.

As for time point: cycle 4 day 1 (C4D1), after five to seven weeks of nivolumab. The patients all showed relapse after autologous stem cell transplantation, while their brentuximab vedotin exposure varied. From thawed PBMCs, CD8+ T cells were isolated by magnetic negative selection. V was clipped by 1 base and J by 4 bases, with 8 bases between them. This CDR3 is 14 amino acids long. CDR1 is MNHNS, CDR2 SASEGT, per germline. Note on this clone: Its antigen remains unidentified.

Sequenced by immunoSEQ multiplex PCR; TCRdb stores in-frame clones only, minus some. The table shows about 20,000 clones, with around four fifths occurring only once. The TCR originated in a human donor with classical Hodgkin lymphoma. Sequencing was performed on CD8+ T cells from blood, taken before the fourth cycle of nivolumab. The chain has TRBV6-1 and TRBJ1-5; no firm D call. CDR3 amino acids: CASSEDRFNQPQHF. CDR3 DNA: TGTGCCAGCAGTGAAGATCGCTTTAATCAGCCCCAGCATTTT.